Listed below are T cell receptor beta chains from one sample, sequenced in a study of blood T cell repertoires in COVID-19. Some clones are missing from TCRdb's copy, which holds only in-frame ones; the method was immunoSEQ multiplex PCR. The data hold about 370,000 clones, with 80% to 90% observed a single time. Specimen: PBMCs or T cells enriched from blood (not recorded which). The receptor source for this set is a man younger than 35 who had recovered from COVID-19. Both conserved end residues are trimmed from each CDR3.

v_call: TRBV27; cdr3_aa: ASSLRAGNADTQY
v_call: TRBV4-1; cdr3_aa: ASSQDQGRNTIY
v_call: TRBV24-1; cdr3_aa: ATSDSLTKQGLHEQF
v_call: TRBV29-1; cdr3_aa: SVSAGGAFFALGYT
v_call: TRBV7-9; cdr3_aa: ASSSLSGAGYT
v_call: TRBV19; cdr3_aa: ASSMLLQGLGNSPLH
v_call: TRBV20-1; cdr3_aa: SASEGGQNIQY
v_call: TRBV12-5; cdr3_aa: ASGSDQGKETQY
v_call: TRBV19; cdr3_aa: ASNLAGQETQY
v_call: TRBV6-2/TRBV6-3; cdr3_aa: ASSFPVRGAGVVDTQY